Described below is a single TCR beta chain sequence and its context. The CDR3 has 15 residues. Germline V lookup: CDR1 SGHRS, CDR2 YFSETQ. The source of the sample is a study of tumor-infiltrating lymphocytes in oesophageal squamous cell carcinoma. MiXCR, applied by TCRdb to the PCR reads, yields one record per CDR3 protein. The sample lists almost 20,000 distinct CDR3 sequences; around 41% were seen once. The chain recombines TRBV5-1 with TRBJ2-5; D is uncertain. The DNA end is a closer match to TRBJ2-1, so the J assignment may be wrong. Source material: esophageal tumor tissue. This clonotype was obtained from a male donor with esophageal squamous cell carcinoma. The CDR3 is CASSYVTGGHNEQFF. DNA for the CDR3: TGCGCCAGCAGCTATGTGACGGGTGGACACAATGAGCAGTTCTTC.